This entry lists 14 T cell receptor beta chains sequenced from one sample in a study of technical replicates of blood from a few donors. Using immunoSEQ multiplex PCR, the repertoire was profiled, and TCRdb retains in-frame clones only, with some absent. The data contain about 68,000 clones, 95% to 98% of them singletons. Sequences were obtained from T cells isolated from PBMCs. The receptors were gathered from a human donor in good health.

The J gene is TRBJ2-7, the V gene TRBV10-1; 7 bases are shared with TRBD1. J gave up 4 bases and V 9 bases, and 6 bases lay outside the gene matches. The CDR3 length is 12 residues. In germline, CDR1 is WNHNN, CDR2 SYGVQD (reference sequence). The CDR3 DNA sequence: TGCGCCAGAAAGGACAGGACTTACGAGCAGTACTTC. It codes for CARKDRTYEQYF.

The rearrangement uses TRBV5-6 and TRBJ2-2; the match to TRBD1 covers 8 bases. The germline CDR1 and CDR2 sequences are SGHDT and YYEEEE. J gave up 4 bases and V 1 base, and 3 bases lay outside the gene matches. The CDR3 is made up of 15 amino acids. The CDR3 is CASSLNRGSTGELFF. The CDR3, as DNA: TGTGCCAGCAGCTTGAACAGGGGGTCCACCGGGGAGCTGTTTTTT.

V is TRBV30 and J is TRBJ1-4; 7 bases align to TRBD1. Germline assignment: CDR1 GTSNPN and CDR2 SVGIG (reference sequence). The CDR3 totals 12 residues. V lost 8 bases to trimming and J lost 4 bases; unmatched junction nucleotides: 4. The DNA for the CDR3 is TGTGCCCGAGGGGACAGTAATGAAAAACTGTTTTTT. As protein: CARGDSNEKLFF.

The chain combines TRBV11-2 with TRBJ2-4; D remains unclear. V shed 5 bases and J shed 0 bases, with 17 bases lying between them. The germline V gene encodes CDR1 SGHAT and CDR2 FQNNGV. This CDR3 spans 17 amino acids. The CDR3 DNA is TGTGCCAGCAGCAGAATAGGCGGCAAACTAGCCAAAAACATTCAGTACTTC. Protein: CASSRIGGKLAKNIQYF. Together with reference TRBV11-2 and TRBJ2-4, the CDR3 gives the full variable domain: EAGVAQSPRYKIIEKRQSVAFWCNPISGHATLYWYQQILGQGPKLLIQFQNNGVVDDSQLPKDRFSAERLKGVDSTLKIQPAKLEDSAVYLCASSRIGGKLAKNIQYFGAGTRLSVL.

V is TRBV5-1 and J is TRBJ2-1; D gene uncertain. The CDR3 length is 13 residues. Between the trimmed V and J ends, which lost 3 bases and 4 bases, there was a span of 8 bases. The V gene's germline CDR1 is SGHRS and CDR2 YFSETQ. The chain's CDR3 is CASSSTSYNEQFF. The CDR3, as DNA: TGCGCCAGCAGCTCGACTTCTTACAATGAGCAGTTCTTC.

The chain carries TRBV4-2 and TRBJ2-3; 12 nucleotides agree with TRBD2. Germline loops: CDR1 LGHNA, CDR2 YNFKEQ. V lost 4 bases, J lost 4 bases, and 6 bases stayed unmatched. CDR3 length equals 16 residues. The CDR3 coding sequence is TGTGCCAGCAGCCGTTGGACTAGCGGGAACTCAGATACGCAGTATTTT. Translating it yields CASSRWTSGNSDTQYF.

The chain carries TRBV5-4 and TRBJ2-7; weak D call: TRBD2 (5 bases). The CDR3 is made up of 15 amino acids. The V end lost 0 bases, the J end lost 5 bases, and 15 bases lay between the germline ends. Germline V gene lookup returns CDR1 SGHNT and CDR2 YYREEE (reference sequence). The chain's CDR3 is CASSLGSTRADEQYF. The CDR3 DNA follows: TGTGCCAGCAGCTTGGGGTCAACTAGGGCGGACGAGCAGTACTTC.

The chain combines TRBV7-8 with TRBJ2-7; 10 bases fit TRBD2. J was trimmed by 0 bases and V by 6 bases; bases with no gene match: 5. The CDR3 has 15 amino acids. Germline V gene sequence: CDR1 SGHVS, CDR2 FQNEAQ. CDR3 bases: TGTGCCAGCAGGGAACTAGCGGGGATCTCCTACGAGCAGTACTTC. Its translation is CASRELAGISYEQYF.

This chain joins TRBV27 and TRBJ1-1, with 7 bases identical to TRBD1. Germline CDR1 is MNHEY and CDR2 is SMNVEV (reference sequence). The junction had 7 bases not matched to a gene; V was cut back by 6 bases and J by 6 bases. There are 13 residues in the CDR3. This CDR3 is CASSYNRGAEAFF. In DNA, the CDR3 is TGTGCCAGCAGCTATAACAGGGGAGCTGAAGCTTTCTTT.

The V and J genes are TRBV19 and TRBJ2-1; TRBD2 aligns across 11 bases. CDR3 size: 14 residues. V shed 4 bases, J shed 6 bases, and the junction held 2 bases outside the gene matches. Germline assignment: CDR1 LNHDA and CDR2 SQIVND (reference sequence). CDR3 sequence: CASSTTSGINEQFF. CDR3 sequence (DNA): TGTGCCAGTAGTACGACTAGCGGGATCAATGAGCAGTTCTTC.

The CDR3 loop reads CSASRDGYTF. CDR3 sequence (DNA): TGCAGTGCAAGCAGGGATGGCTACACCTTC. The chain recombines TRBV20-1 with TRBJ1-2; tentatively, D is TRBD1 (5 bases). This CDR3 is built from 10 residues. Germline CDR1 DFQATT, CDR2 SNEGSKA (reference sequence). V was trimmed by 6 bases and J by 6 bases, leaving 8 bases between them.

The CDR3 sequence is CASSIASRGPDTQYF. The CDR3 region has the DNA TGTGCCAGTAGTATTGCTTCGAGAGGGCCAGATACGCAGTATTTT. V gene TRBV19 combines with J gene TRBJ2-3, with a possible D match to TRBD2 (5 bases). Trimming shortened V by 3 bases and J by 4 bases, and 14 bases separated the two germline ends. Germline V gene sequence: CDR1 LNHDA, CDR2 SQIVND (reference sequence). The CDR3 is 15 amino acids. Together with reference TRBV19 and TRBJ2-3, the CDR3 gives the full variable domain: DGGITQSPKYLFRKEGQNVTLSCEQNLNHDAMYWYRQDPGQGLRLIYYSQIVNDFQKGDIAEGYSVSREKKESFPLTVTSAQKNPTAFYLCASSIASRGPDTQYFGPGTRLTVL.

The chain has TRBV7-6 and TRBJ1-4; tentative D call: TRBD1 (6 bases). The CDR3 length is 15 residues. CDR1 and CDR2 from the germline V gene are SGHVS and FNYEAQ. Trimming removed 2 bases from V and 1 base from J, with 8 bases in between. The chain's CDR3 is CASSLLQGTNEKLFF. In DNA form, the CDR3 reads TGTGCCAGCAGCTTACTACAGGGAACTAATGAAAAACTGTTTTTT. The full variable domain, completed using reference TRBV7-6 and TRBJ1-4, is GAGVSQSPRYKVTKRGQDVALRCDPISGHVSLYWYRQALGQGPEFLTYFNYEAQQDKSGLPNDRFSAERPEGSISTLTIQRTEQRDSAMYRCASSLLQGTNEKLFFGSGTQLSVL.

This chain uses TRBV15 with TRBJ1-5, with a possible D match to TRBD1 (5 bases). V was trimmed by 0 bases and J by 5 bases, leaving 14 bases between them. Germline V gene data show CDR1 as LNHNV and CDR2 as YYDKDF (reference sequence). The CDR3 contains 16 residues. In DNA, the CDR3 is TGTGCCACCAGCAGAGACGGCCAAGGGGCTGATCAGCCCCAGCATTTT. It codes for CATSRDGQGADQPQHF.